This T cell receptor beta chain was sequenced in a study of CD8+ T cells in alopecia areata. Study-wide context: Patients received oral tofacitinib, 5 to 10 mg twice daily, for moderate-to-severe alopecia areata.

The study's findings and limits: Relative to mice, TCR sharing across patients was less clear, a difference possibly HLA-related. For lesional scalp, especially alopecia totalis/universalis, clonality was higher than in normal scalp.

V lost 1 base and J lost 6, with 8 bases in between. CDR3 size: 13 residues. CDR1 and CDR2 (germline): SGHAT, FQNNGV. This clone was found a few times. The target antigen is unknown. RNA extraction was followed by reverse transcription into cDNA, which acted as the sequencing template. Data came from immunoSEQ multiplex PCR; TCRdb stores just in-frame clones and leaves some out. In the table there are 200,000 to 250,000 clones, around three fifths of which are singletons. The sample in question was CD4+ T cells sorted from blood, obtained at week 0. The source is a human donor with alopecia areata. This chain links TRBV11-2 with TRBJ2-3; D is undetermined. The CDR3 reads CASSLAAVDTQYF. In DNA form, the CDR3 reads TGTGCCAGCAGCTTAGCGGCAGTCGATACGCAGTATTTT.